The 12 T cell receptor beta chains below come from one sample, sequenced in a study of blood T cell repertoires in COVID-19. Measured with immunoSEQ multiplex PCR; TCRdb has only the in-frame clones, and not every one. The repertoire holds about 440,000 clones, with 88% as singletons. Source material: peripheral blood. These receptors all stem from a woman aged 45-60 years with COVID-19, enrolled during active disease.

The chain links TRBV2 to TRBJ1-2; D is undetermined. This CDR3 comprises 12 residues. The V gene lost 7 bases and the J gene lost 4 bases, with 10 bases spanning the gap. Germline V gene lookup returns CDR1 SNHLY and CDR2 FYNNEI. The CDR3 loop is CASKRAGYGYTF. The CDR3 DNA reads TGTGCCAGCAAACGGGCGGGCTATGGCTACACCTTC.

This clone came up a few times. V is TRBV5-1 and J is TRBJ2-1; tentative D call: TRBD1 (6 bases). Trimming left V 4 bases short and J 12 bases short, with 26 bases between. The CDR3 extends over 16 amino acids. Germline V lookup: CDR1 SGHRS, CDR2 YFSETQ. CDR3 protein: CASSPRGLKGQWVQFF. Written as DNA, the CDR3 is TGCGCCAGCAGCCCGAGGGGGTTGAAAGGACAATGGGTGCAGTTCTTC.

The chain combines TRBV9 with TRBJ2-1; D is perhaps TRBD2 (5 bases). The CDR3 runs 17 residues. Germline assignment: CDR1 SGDLS and CDR2 YYNGEE. The germline V and J ends were trimmed by 4 bases and 3 bases, with 20 bases remaining between them. The CDR3 region is CASSISGEGPVYNEQFF. CDR3 nucleotides: TGTGCCAGCAGCATATCCGGCGAGGGCCCAGTCTACAATGAGCAGTTCTTC.

This chain links TRBV2 with TRBJ2-5; tentative D call: TRBD2 (5 bases). The CDR3 has 13 amino acids. V was cut by 8 bases and J by 0 bases, with 10 bases left in between. Germline CDR1 reads SNHLY; CDR2 reads FYNNEI. The CDR3 region has the DNA TGTGCCAGCGGGGAGCGGAACCAAGAGACCCAGTACTTC. As protein: CASGERNQETQYF.

This chain joins TRBV7-7 and TRBJ2-7; D perhaps matches TRBD1 (6 bases). CDR1 SSHAT and CDR2 FNYEAQ come from the germline V gene (reference sequence). The CDR3 contains 15 residues. V was clipped by 5 bases and J by 5 bases, with 19 bases between them. The CDR3 DNA sequence: TGTGCCAGCAGCCCGACCACACAGGGTTGGCACGAGCAGTACTTC. Translation gives CASSPTTQGWHEQYF.

The rearrangement links TRBV11-3 to TRBJ2-1, with TRBD1 as a possible D gene (6 bases). The germline V and J ends were trimmed by 1 base and 7 bases, with 8 bases remaining between them. Germline CDR1 and CDR2: SGHNT and YENEEA. CDR3 length: 13 amino acids. CDR3 nucleotides: TGTGCCAGCAGCTTAGCAAGGGGGAATGAGCAGTTCTTC. Its translation: CASSLARGNEQFF.

The V gene is TRBV5-1, the J gene TRBJ2-1; 9 bases fit TRBD1. The junction had 14 bases not matched to a gene; V was cut back by 1 base and J by 12 bases. This CDR3 spans 16 amino acids. The germline V gene has CDR1 SGHRS and CDR2 YFSETQ. CDR3 sequence (DNA): TGCGCCAGCAGCTTGACCAGCGACAGGGGGGTTGGTAGGCAGTTCTTC. This encodes CASSLTSDRGVGRQFF.

A remark on this clone: Other DNA sequences in the sample encode the same CDR3. V gene TRBV29-1 combines with J gene TRBJ2-5; TRBD1 matches at 8 bases. CDR1 and CDR2 from the germline V gene are SQVTM and ANQGSEA. The CDR3 consists of 12 residues. V dropped 6 bases and J dropped 5; count of bases not matched to a gene: 5. The CDR3: CSVQGAGETQYF. The CDR3 DNA follows: TGCAGCGTCCAGGGGGCGGGGGAGACCCAGTACTTC.

CDR3: CASSPPGQLFYEQYF. The CDR3 DNA reads as TGTGCCAGCAGCCCTCCGGGACAGTTATTTTACGAGCAGTACTTC. J is TRBJ2-7 and V is TRBV7-9, with 7 bases aligning to TRBD1. The CDR3 consists of 15 residues. Germline loops: CDR1 SEHNR, CDR2 FQNEAQ (reference sequence). Trimming at V came to 5 bases and at J to 4 bases, leaving 11 bases not matched to a gene.

Notes on this clone: Different DNA sequences within this sample yield the same CDR3. Here the CDR3 reads CASSLGRGEAFF. CDR3 bases: TGTGCCAGCAGCTTGGGACGGGGAGAAGCTTTCTTT. This chain links TRBV5-6 with TRBJ1-1; D unclear. CDR3 size: 12 residues. Looked up from germline, CDR1 is SGHDT and CDR2 is YYEEEE. V was cut by 0 bases and J by 8 bases, with 8 bases left in between.

This clone was seen only once. The chain uses TRBV6-5 and TRBJ2-2, with unresolved D. V was cut by 5 bases and J by 4 bases, with 8 bases left in between. From germline, CDR1 is MNHEY and CDR2 SVGAGI. This CDR3 contains 13 residues. Here the CDR3 reads CASSRPGTGELFF. The CDR3 DNA follows: TGTGCCAGCAGTCGCCCCGGCACCGGGGAGCTGTTTTTT.

The chain combines TRBV12-3 or TRBV12-4 with TRBJ2-7; the D gene is possibly TRBD1 (7 bases). V shed 5 bases and J shed 3 bases, with 8 bases lying between them. The CDR3 totals 12 residues. CDR3 nucleotides: TGTGCCAGCAGTCAGGGGGGCTACGAGCAGTACTTC. It encodes CASSQGGYEQYF.